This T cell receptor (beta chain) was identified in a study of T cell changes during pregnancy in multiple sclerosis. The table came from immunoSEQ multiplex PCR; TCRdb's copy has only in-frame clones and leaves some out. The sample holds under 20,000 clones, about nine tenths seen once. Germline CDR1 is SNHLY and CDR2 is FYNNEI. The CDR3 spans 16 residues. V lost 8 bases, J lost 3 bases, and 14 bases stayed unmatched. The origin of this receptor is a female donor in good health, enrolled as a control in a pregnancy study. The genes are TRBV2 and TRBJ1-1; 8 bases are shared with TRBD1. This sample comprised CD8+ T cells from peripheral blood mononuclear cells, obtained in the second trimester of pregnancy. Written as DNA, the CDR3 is TGTGCCAGCCGCGTCCTCAGGGGGCAAGGGGACACTGAAGCTTTCTTT. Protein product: CASRVLRGQGDTEAFF.